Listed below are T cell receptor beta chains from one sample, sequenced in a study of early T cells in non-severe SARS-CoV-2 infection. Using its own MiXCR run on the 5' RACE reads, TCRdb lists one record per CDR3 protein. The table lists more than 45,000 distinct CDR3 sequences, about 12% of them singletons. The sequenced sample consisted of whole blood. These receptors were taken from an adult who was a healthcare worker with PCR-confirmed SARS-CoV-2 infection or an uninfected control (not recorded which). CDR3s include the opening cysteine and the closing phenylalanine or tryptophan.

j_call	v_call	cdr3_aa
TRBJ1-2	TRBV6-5	CASSQGQGGGYTF
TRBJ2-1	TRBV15	CATSKATSGAPYNEQFF
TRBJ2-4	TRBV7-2	CASSLAHNPQGNIQYF
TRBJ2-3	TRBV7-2	CASSLRVSPDTQYF
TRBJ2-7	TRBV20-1	CSARTGNLYEQYF
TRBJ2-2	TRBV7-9	CASGTLTGPTPNTGELFF
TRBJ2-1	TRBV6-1	CASSERSRAYNEQFF
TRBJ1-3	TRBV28	CATQPGHRSGNTIYF
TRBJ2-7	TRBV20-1	CSASVVGRTYEQYF
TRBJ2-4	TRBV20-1	CSARERRREGLGNIQYF
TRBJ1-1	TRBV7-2	CASTLRLMNTEAFF
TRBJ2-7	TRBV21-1	CASSKAHYEQYF
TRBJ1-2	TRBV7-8	CATAPQRTYYGYTF
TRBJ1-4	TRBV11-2	CASSLEAFLGEKLFF
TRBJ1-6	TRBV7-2	CASSLALGSPLHF
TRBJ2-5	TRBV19	CASSGGGLGQETQYF